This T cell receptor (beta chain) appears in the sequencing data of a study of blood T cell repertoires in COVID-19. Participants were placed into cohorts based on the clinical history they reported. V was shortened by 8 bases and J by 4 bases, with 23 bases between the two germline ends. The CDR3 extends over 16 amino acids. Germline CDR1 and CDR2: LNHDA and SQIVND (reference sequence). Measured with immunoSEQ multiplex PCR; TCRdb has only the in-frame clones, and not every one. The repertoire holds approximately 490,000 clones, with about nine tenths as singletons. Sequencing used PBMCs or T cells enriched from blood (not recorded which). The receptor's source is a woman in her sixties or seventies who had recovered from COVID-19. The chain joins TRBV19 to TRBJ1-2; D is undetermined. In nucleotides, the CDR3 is TGTGCCAGTCTAGGGTCAAGAAGCCCCGCGGGCTATGGCTACACCTTC. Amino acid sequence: CASLGSRSPAGYGYTF.